The table lists the clone carrying this TCR beta chain with a count of one. Clinical histories supplied by participants themselves formed the basis of cohort assignment. There are 13 residues in the CDR3. V was shortened by 3 bases and J by 6 bases, with 9 bases between the two germline ends. This record belongs to a study of blood T cell repertoires in COVID-19. Study context: There were acute and convalescent COVID-19 samples, and they came from the United States, Italy and Spain.

As processed by the authors: Amplification with reference gene primers provided the estimates of nucleated cell counts. Using immunoSEQ multiplex PCR, the repertoire was profiled, and TCRdb retains in-frame clones only, with some absent. From that table come the V and J calls and clone size; the DNA was used to work out D and trimming. The data show fewer than 200,000 clones, with approximately 85% seen just once and more than 8.5% held by the top ten. What was sequenced was PBMCs or T cells enriched from blood (not recorded which). V is TRBV12-3 or TRBV12-4 and J is TRBJ1-5; no reliable D call. The sequence was collected from a woman in her late teens or twenties who had recovered from COVID-19. CDR3 sequence (DNA): TGTGCCAGCAGTTTTGGAGAACGTCAGCCCCAGCATTTT. Its translation is CASSFGERQPQHF.